This T cell receptor (beta chain) was captured in a study of blood T cell repertoires in COVID-19. Turning to the study itself: Samples of COVID-19 (acute and convalescent) were obtained from the United States, Italy and Spain. The cDNA or gDNA used as material had been derived from T cells, B-cell-depleted T cells, or PBMCs.

CDR1 LGHDT and CDR2 YNNKEL come from the germline V gene (reference sequence). CDR3 length: 21 amino acids. J was trimmed by 7 bases and V by 0 bases; bases with no gene match: 24. Authors' data handling: The assay estimated nucleated cells by amplifying reference gene primers. Assay used: immunoSEQ multiplex PCR; TCRdb lists only in-frame clones, some missing. V and J calls plus clone size are reproduced from that table; the DNA served to infer D and trimming. The sample consists of around 89,000 clones, less than 80% of them appearing once. The TCR originated in a woman of 80 years or more with acute or convalescent COVID-19. The sequenced sample consisted of peripheral blood. The chain combines TRBV3-1 (or the pseudogene TRBV3-2) with TRBJ1-3, with 7 bases aligning to TRBD1. The CDR3 sequence is CASSQELPGLGGVLGRNTIYF. The CDR3 nucleotides are TGTGCCAGCAGCCAAGAATTACCAGGGTTAGGGGGCGTCCTTGGGAGGAACACCATATATTTT.